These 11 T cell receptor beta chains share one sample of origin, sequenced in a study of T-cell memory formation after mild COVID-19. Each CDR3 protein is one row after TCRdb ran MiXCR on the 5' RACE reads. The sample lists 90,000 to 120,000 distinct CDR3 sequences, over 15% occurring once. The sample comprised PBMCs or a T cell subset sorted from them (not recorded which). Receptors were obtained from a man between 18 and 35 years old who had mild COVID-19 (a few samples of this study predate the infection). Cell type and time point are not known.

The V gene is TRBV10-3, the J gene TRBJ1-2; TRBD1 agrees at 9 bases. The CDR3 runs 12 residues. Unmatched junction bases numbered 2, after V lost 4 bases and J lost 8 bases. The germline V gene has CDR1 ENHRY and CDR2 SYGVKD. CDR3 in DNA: TGTGCCATCAGTGGGACAGGGGAAGGCTACACCTTC. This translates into CAISGTGEGYTF.

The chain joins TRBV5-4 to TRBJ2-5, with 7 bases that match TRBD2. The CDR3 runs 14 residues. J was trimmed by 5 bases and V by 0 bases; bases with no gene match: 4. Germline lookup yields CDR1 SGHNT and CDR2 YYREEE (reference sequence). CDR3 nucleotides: TGTGCCAGCAGCTTGGATCGGGGAGGGGAGACCCAGTACTTC. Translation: CASSLDRGGETQYF.

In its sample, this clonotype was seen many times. The CDR3 protein is CASSLGGAGGYEQFF. CDR3 nucleotides: TGCGCCAGCAGCCTCGGCGGGGCGGGGGGATATGAGCAGTTCTTC. The chain carries TRBV5-1 and TRBJ2-1; TRBD2 matches at 8 bases. The length of the CDR3 is 15 residues. Germline CDR1 reads SGHRS; CDR2 reads YFSETQ. V shed 4 bases and J 8 bases; nucleotides not matched to a gene: 11.

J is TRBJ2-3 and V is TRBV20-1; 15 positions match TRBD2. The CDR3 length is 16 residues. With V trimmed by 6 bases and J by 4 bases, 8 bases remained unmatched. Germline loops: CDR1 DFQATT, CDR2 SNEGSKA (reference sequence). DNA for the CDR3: TGCAGTGCCAGCGGACTAGCGGGGGGGCAGGCAGATACGCAGTATTTT. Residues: CSASGLAGGQADTQYF.

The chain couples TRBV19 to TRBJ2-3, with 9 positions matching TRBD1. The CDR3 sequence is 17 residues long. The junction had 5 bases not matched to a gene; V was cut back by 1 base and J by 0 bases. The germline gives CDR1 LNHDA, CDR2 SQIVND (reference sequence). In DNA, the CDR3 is TGTGCCAGTAGTATAGCGCGACAGGGGGGAAGCACAGATACGCAGTATTTT. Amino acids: CASSIARQGGSTDTQYF.

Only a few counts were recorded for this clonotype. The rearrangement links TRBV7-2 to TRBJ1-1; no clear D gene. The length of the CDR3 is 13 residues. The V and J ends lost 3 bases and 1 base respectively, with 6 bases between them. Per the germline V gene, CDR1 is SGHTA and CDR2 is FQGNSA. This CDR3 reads CASSLAANTEAFF. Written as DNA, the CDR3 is TGTGCCAGCAGCTTGGCCGCGAACACTGAAGCTTTCTTT.

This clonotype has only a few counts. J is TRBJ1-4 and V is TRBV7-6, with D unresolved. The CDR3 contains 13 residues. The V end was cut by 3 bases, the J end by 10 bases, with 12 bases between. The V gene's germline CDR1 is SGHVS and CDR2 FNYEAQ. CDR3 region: CASSFTVWGKLFF. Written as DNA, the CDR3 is TGTGCCAGCAGCTTCACGGTCTGGGGAAAACTGTTTTTT.

This CDR3 reads CASSSTQQETQYF. DNA of the CDR3: TGTGCCAGCAGCTCGACACAGCAAGAGACCCAGTACTTC. The chain couples TRBV6-5 to TRBJ2-5; the D is unclear. Trimming removed 6 bases from V and 2 bases from J, with 10 bases in between. Germline V CDR1 and CDR2: MNHEY, SVGAGI. CDR3 length equals 13 residues.

CDR3 protein: CATSRAGGFYEQYF. The CDR3 DNA sequence: TGTGCCACCAGCAGAGCTGGGGGGTTCTACGAGCAGTACTTC. The chain is built from TRBV15 and TRBJ2-7, with a weak D call TRBD2 (6 bases). CDR1 and CDR2 (germline): LNHNV, YYDKDF (reference sequence). The CDR3 length is 14 residues. The V and J ends lost 1 base and 3 bases respectively, with 10 bases between them.

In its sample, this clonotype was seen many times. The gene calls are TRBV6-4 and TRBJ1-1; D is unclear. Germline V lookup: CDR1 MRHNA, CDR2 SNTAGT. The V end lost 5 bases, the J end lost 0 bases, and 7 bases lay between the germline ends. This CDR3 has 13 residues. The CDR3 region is CASSLGLNTEAFF. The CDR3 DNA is TGTGCCAGCAGTCTGGGGTTGAACACTGAAGCTTTCTTT.

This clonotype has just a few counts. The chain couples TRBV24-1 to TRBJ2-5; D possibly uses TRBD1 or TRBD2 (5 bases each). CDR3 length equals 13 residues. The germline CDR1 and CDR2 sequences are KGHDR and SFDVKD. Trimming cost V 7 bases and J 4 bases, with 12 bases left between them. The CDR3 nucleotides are TGTGCCACCAGCGCCGCAGGGAGAGAGACCCAGTACTTC. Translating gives CATSAAGRETQYF.